The following is a TCR beta chain sequence with its context. Random hexamers were used to reverse transcribe an amount of roughly 0.45 to 1 ug RNA. TCRdb called the immunoSEQ multiplex PCR reads again in MiXCR, with one record for every CDR3 protein. The data hold 110,000 or so distinct CDR3 sequences, with about nine tenths observed a single time. This sample is part of a study of CD8 T cells in Susac syndrome. CDR3 size: 13 residues. Trimming cost V 3 bases and J 5 bases, with 10 bases left between them. The chain employs TRBV12-3 or TRBV12-4 and TRBJ1-1; maybe TRBD1 (5 bases). What was sequenced was CD4+ T cells from PBMCs. This TCR came from a human donor in good health. The chain's CDR3 is CASSFDRSTEAFF. The CDR3 coding sequence is TGTGCCAGCAGTTTCGACAGAAGTACTGAAGCTTTCTTT.